The text below deals with one TCR beta chain. This clone came up once. Which antigen it targets is not known. No much larger clonotype is one base removed from it; base qualities were not supplied. TCRbeta CDR3 regions were amplified from genomic DNA using the immunoSEQ Assay, a bias-controlled multiplex PCR. In the original analysis: The number of nucleated cells in each sample was estimated from the amplification of reference gene primers within the assay. Sequence reads were collapsed and filtered to measure the absolute abundance of every unique TCRbeta CDR3 rearrangement. For each sample, productive Simpson clonality was calculated by taking the square root of Simpson's diversity index across productive rearrangements. TCRdb stores this immuneACCESS table with in-frame sequences only. Part of the clones is absent; in the studies checked, under half of the shortfall reflects unresolved V genes, and no reason is known for the rest. V and J calls and clone size are those listed in that table; D and trimming were worked out from the DNA. Counted in this sample were some 700,000 clones; 80% to 90% of them appeared once. The ten most abundant clones make up roughly 0.25% of the sample.

These data originate in a study of blood T cell repertoires in COVID-19 (dated by TCRdb to the early 2020s). Looking at the study overall: Collaborator samples came from the United States, Italy and Spain and covered acute and convalescent phases of COVID-19. The prospective study material was composed of cDNA or gDNA derived from T cells, B-cell-depleted T cells, or PBMCs. Subjects who had been exposed to COVID-19, were actively infected with it, or had recovered from it provided the deeply sampled blood TCRbeta repertoires that made up the dataset. A freely available public database, intended as a resource for researchers studying the immune response to SARS-CoV-2, is where the repertoires were released. Samples came from the ongoing ImmuneRACE study (first 160 participants) plus 1,254 subjects from 6 global collaborators. A de-identified subject ID, COVID-19 status, age in years and sex were almost always included in the sample metadata. Where available, HLA class I and class II types were taken from metadata supplied by the sample provider and were not determined by assay-based typing.

The CDR3 runs 11 amino acids, cysteine and phenylalanine included. Only the CDR3 region is kept as DNA, spanning 33 bases read in frame from base 1. Cut back by 8 bases and 4 bases, the V and J ends lie 9 bases apart. According to the germline V gene, CDR1 reads SQVTM and CDR2 reads ANQGSEA. Summary of the overall study and its limitations: The quantity of clinical and demographic metadata differed by source and by participant and was supplied without curation.

Collaborating institutions collected whole blood in K2EDTA tubes following their own protocols. Collaborator samples were shipped for TCRbeta analysis as frozen whole blood, isolated PBMCs, or DNA extracted from either sample type. The sequenced material came from peripheral blood. The sequence derives from a woman between 18 and 29 years old with acute or convalescent COVID-19. Recombination joined TRBV29-1 with TRBJ1-3; no D gene can be assigned with confidence. CDR3 sequence: CSLSSGNTIYF. At the DNA level, the sequence is TGCAGCCTGAGTTCCGGAAACACCATATATTTT.